The 8 T cell receptor beta chains below all came from one sample that was sequenced in a study of follicular helper T cells after annual influenza vaccination. Specified time point: 2013-2014 season, 7 days after vaccination. Libraries were prepared by immunoSEQ multiplex PCR; TCRdb keeps only in-frame clonotypes and omits some of them. The profile shows 9,000 or so clones, approximately 83% of them singletons. The sequences come from CXCR5+ CD38- circulating T follicular helper cells from blood, collected 7 days after influenza vaccination. Subset in this sample: circulating Tfh, non-naive CD4+CXCR5+PD-1+ (ICOS+CD38+ or ICOS-CD38-). The receptors here all came from an adult who received the influenza vaccine.

The chain carries TRBV8-2 and TRBJ1-2. TRBV8-2 is termed a pseudogene. This CDR3 is 15 amino acids long. For the CDR3, the DNA is TGTGGCAGGTGTTATAGGATAACGAAGACCTATGGCTACACCTTC. Protein product: CGRCYRITKTYGYTF.

This chain joins TRBV29-1 and TRBJ2-3; 9 positions agree with TRBD2. The V and J ends lost 7 bases and 1 base, in that order; junction bases with no gene match: 12. The CDR3 is made up of 16 amino acids. CDR1 and CDR2 (germline): SQVTM, ANQGSEA. CDR3 amino acids: CSATGGRAGGTDTQYF. CDR3 sequence (DNA): TGCAGCGCCACGGGCGGGAGGGCTGGCGGCACAGATACGCAGTATTTT.

V gene TRBV10-3 combines with J gene TRBJ2-4; maybe TRBD1 (6 bases). Germline lookup yields CDR1 ENHRY and CDR2 SYGVKD. V gave up 3 bases and J gave up 3 bases, with 15 bases separating them. CDR3 size: 16 residues. The CDR3 DNA reads TGTGCCATCAGTGACTTGGACAGAGATGGCAAAAACATTCAGTACTTC. Protein sequence: CAISDLDRDGKNIQYF.

The chain couples TRBV5-1 to TRBJ2-2, with 12 bases that match TRBD2. This CDR3 has 17 residues. V gave up 0 bases and J gave up 5 bases; unmatched junction bases: 5. CDR1 and CDR2 from the germline V gene are SGHRS and YFSETQ. CDR3 residues: CASSLASGRAGTGELFF. The DNA of the CDR3 is TGCGCCAGCAGCTTGGCTAGCGGGAGGGCCGGGACCGGGGAGCTGTTTTTT.

The genes are TRBV6-5 and TRBJ1-5; D not certain. This CDR3 contains 14 residues. Germline-derived CDR1 and CDR2 are MNHEY and SVGAGI. Trimming stripped 5 bases from V and 4 bases from J, with 12 bases between. CDR3 in DNA: TGTGCCAGCAGTCAGTACAGTGCTAATCAGCCCCAGCATTTT. Translation gives CASSQYSANQPQHF.

This rearrangement joins TRBV7-3 to TRBJ2-3; tentative D call: TRBD2 (7 bases). V lost 1 base and J 6 bases, leaving 20 bases between the germline ends. This CDR3 contains 17 residues. Germline values: CDR1 SGHTA, CDR2 FQGTGA. The CDR3 DNA is TGTGCCAGCAGCTTAAAGGGTGCGGGGGCCGTCCTGGATACGCAGTATTTT. Its translation is CASSLKGAGAVLDTQYF.

This rearrangement joins TRBV27 to TRBJ2-3, with D perhaps matching TRBD1 (5 bases). CDR3 length: 18 residues. The V and J ends lost 5 bases and 2 bases respectively, with 23 bases between them. CDR1 is MNHEY, CDR2 SMNVEV, per germline (reference sequence). The CDR3 region is CASSPIKGRAELTDTQYF. In DNA, the CDR3 is TGTGCCAGCAGTCCTATAAAGGGCAGGGCCGAACTCACAGATACGCAGTATTTT.

The rearrangement links TRBV6-1 to TRBJ2-1; 7 nucleotides line up with TRBD2. The V segment lost 6 bases and the J segment 4 bases; nucleotides outside the gene matches: 3. This CDR3 is 13 amino acids long. Looked up from germline, CDR1 is MNHNS and CDR2 is SASEGT. The DNA of the CDR3 is TGTGCCAGCAGACCTAGCGGTTACAATGAGCAGTTCTTC. Translation: CASRPSGYNEQFF.